This entry features one T cell receptor beta chain sequence. The antigen remains unidentified. The PCR employed 60 Vbeta primers together with 13 Jbeta primers. The protocol was immunoSEQ multiplex PCR, while the TCRdb copy is restricted to in-frame clones and leaves out a portion. The sample includes roughly 170,000 clones, around 83% of them seen just once. The data stem from a study of cytomegalovirus exposure and HLA in healthy donors. Trimming took 0 bases from V and 6 from J, leaving 10 bases between them. The CDR3 covers 13 residues. Germline V lookup: CDR1 SGHNT, CDR2 YYREEE (reference sequence). Study-level results: A later analysis reportedly found fewer N-insertions in an Asian-associated ancestry cluster than the approximately 660-donor mean. Productive rates of about 90% or about 30% were seen for most TCR beta V segments in an earlier analysis. Roughly even sequencing depth across donors was the assumption behind the presence/absence analyses. In a later analysis, TCR beta V- and J-gene trimming was associated with a missense DCLRE1C variant.

V usage is TRBV5-4 and J usage is TRBJ2-7; D is uncertain. Sequencing used PBMCs. This clonotype was obtained from a girl aged 2-10 years in good health and CMV-seropositive. The CDR3 here is CASSLEFGGEQYF. CDR3 in DNA: TGTGCCAGCAGCTTGGAGTTCGGCGGCGAGCAGTACTTC.